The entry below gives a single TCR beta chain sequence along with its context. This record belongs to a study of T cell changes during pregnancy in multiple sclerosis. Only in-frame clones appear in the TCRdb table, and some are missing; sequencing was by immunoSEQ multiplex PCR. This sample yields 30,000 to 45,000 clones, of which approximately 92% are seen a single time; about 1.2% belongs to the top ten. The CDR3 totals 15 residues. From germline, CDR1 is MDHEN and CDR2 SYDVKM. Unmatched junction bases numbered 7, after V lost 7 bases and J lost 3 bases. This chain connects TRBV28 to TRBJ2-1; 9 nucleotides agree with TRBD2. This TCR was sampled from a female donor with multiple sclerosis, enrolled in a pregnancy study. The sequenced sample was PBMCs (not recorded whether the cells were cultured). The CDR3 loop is CASILSGGYYNEQFF. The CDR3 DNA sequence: TGTGCCAGCATCCTCAGCGGGGGGTACTACAATGAGCAGTTCTTC.